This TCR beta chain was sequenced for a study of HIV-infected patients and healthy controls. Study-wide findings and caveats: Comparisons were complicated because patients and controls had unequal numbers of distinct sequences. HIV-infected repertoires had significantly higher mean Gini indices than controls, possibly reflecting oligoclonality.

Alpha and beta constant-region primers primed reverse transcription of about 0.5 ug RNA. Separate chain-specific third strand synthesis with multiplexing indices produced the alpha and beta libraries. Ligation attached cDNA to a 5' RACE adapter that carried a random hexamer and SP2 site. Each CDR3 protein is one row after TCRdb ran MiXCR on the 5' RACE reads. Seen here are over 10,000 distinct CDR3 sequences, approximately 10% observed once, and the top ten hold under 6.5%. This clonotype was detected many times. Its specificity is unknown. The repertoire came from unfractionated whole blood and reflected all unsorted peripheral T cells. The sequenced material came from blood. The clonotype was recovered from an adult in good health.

The CDR3, as DNA: TGCAGTGCGCGTGCTTCCGGGACAGGGGGCTATGGCTACACCTTC. This gives the protein CSARASGTGGYGYTF. The chain carries TRBV20-1 and TRBJ1-2, with 11 positions matching TRBD1. Germline-derived CDR1 and CDR2 are DFQATT and SNEGSKA (reference sequence). This CDR3 region has 15 residues. V was pared by 6 bases and J by 4 bases, with 10 bases of the junction left unmatched.